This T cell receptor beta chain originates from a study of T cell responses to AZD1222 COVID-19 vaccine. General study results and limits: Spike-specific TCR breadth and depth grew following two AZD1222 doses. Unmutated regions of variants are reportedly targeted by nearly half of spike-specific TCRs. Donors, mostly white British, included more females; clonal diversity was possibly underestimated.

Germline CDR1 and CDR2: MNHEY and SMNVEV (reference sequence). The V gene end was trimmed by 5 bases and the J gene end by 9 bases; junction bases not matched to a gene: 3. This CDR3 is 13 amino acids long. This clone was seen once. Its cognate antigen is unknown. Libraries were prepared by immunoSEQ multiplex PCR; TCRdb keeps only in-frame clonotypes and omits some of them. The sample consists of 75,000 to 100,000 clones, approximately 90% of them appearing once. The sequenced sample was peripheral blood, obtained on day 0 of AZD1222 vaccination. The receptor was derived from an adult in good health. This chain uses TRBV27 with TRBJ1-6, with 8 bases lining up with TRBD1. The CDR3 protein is CASSAGGTSPLHF. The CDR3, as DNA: TGTGCCAGCAGTGCAGGGGGCACTTCACCCCTCCACTTT.